These 6 T cell receptor beta chains originate from one sample sequenced in a study of blood T cell repertoires in COVID-19. TCRdb's table, derived via immunoSEQ multiplex PCR, lists solely in-frame clones and lacks some. The table includes approximately 240,000 clones, around four fifths detected once. Sequencing used peripheral blood. The receptors come from an elderly woman with active or convalescent COVID-19.

V and J are TRBV10-3 and TRBJ2-3, with 10 positions matching TRBD2. This CDR3 is built from 16 residues. The germline gives CDR1 ENHRY, CDR2 SYGVKD. The V segment lost 3 bases and the J segment 5 bases; nucleotides outside the gene matches: 8. Here the CDR3 reads CAISESSGRLQDTQYF. The CDR3 DNA is TGTGCCATCAGTGAATCTAGCGGGAGATTACAAGATACGCAGTATTTT.

The chain uses TRBV11-2 and TRBJ2-7; D possibly corresponds to TRBD2 (6 bases). The CDR3 extends over 14 amino acids. Germline CDR1 SGHAT, CDR2 FQNNGV. Trimming cost V 4 bases and J 0 bases, with 10 bases left between them. CDR3 sequence: CASSSAGHSYEQYF. The CDR3 coding sequence is TGTGCCAGCAGCTCAGCGGGCCACTCCTACGAGCAGTACTTC.

The gene calls are TRBV9 and TRBJ2-5; 7 bases match TRBD1. The V gene end was trimmed by 3 bases and the J gene end by 5 bases; junction bases not matched to a gene: 7. CDR3 length equals 14 residues. Germline V gene sequence: CDR1 SGDLS, CDR2 YYNGEE. The CDR3 is CASSAGGMAETQYF. The CDR3 bases are TGTGCCAGCAGCGCAGGGGGTATGGCGGAGACCCAGTACTTC.

The rearrangement joins TRBV12-3 or TRBV12-4 to TRBJ1-5; TRBD1 might be the D (6 bases). V was clipped by 4 bases and J by 7 bases, with 11 bases between them. This CDR3 is built from 13 residues. Here the CDR3 reads CASSSGEGQPQHF. CDR3 sequence (DNA): TGTGCCAGCAGTTCAGGGGAGGGCCAGCCCCAGCATTTT.

This clone was detected a few times. V is TRBV2 and J is TRBJ1-5, with 9 bases lining up with TRBD1. CDR1 and CDR2 from the germline V gene are SNHLY and FYNNEI. The CDR3 consists of 15 residues. V gave up 7 bases and J gave up 6 bases; unmatched junction bases: 10. In nucleotides, the CDR3 is TGTGCCAGCACCCCGCTGGGACAGGGAAGTCAGCCCCAGCATTTT. It yields the protein CASTPLGQGSQPQHF.

V and J are TRBV29-1 and TRBJ2-7, with TRBD1 matching over 9 bases. In germline, CDR1 is SQVTM, CDR2 ANQGSEA. V lost 0 bases, J lost 3 bases, and 12 bases stayed unmatched. This CDR3 has 17 amino acids. This CDR3 is CSVEDRTLPGQGYEQYF. The CDR3, as DNA: TGCAGCGTTGAAGATCGGACTCTTCCGGGACAGGGCTACGAGCAGTACTTC.